Below, 25 T cell receptor beta chains from the same sample are listed, as sequenced in a study of blood T cell repertoires in COVID-19. Libraries were prepared by immunoSEQ multiplex PCR; TCRdb keeps only in-frame clonotypes and omits some of them. The table includes under 70,000 clones, about 93% detected once. Sequenced: peripheral blood. The receptors come from a human donor with active COVID-19. The donor label of this sample is uncertain.

This chain joins TRBV29-1 and TRBJ1-1; D is uncertain. V was pared by 6 bases and J by 6 bases, with 8 bases between. This CDR3 region has 10 residues. Germline assignment: CDR1 SQVTM and CDR2 ANQGSEA. CDR3 DNA: TGCAGCGTCGAGGGTGCTGAAGCTTTCTTT. Residues: CSVEGAEAFF.

The chain couples TRBV5-1 to TRBJ1-4; 7 bases are a match to TRBD1. V was pared by 4 bases and J by 7 bases, with 10 bases of the junction left unmatched. Germline V gene data show CDR1 as SGHRS and CDR2 as YFSETQ. The CDR3 loop spans 15 amino acids. CDR3 sequence (DNA): TGCGCCAGCAGCCAACAGACAGGGTTTAGTGAAAAACTGTTTTTT. The encoded protein is CASSQQTGFSEKLFF.

This clone was seen only a few times. The chain has TRBV4-1 and TRBJ1-3; perhaps TRBD1 as D (6 bases). V gave up 5 bases and J gave up 4 bases, with 12 bases separating them. Germline V gives CDR1 MGHRA, CDR2 YSYEKL. The CDR3 extends over 14 amino acids. This CDR3 is CASSKWGQGNTIYF. In nucleotides, the CDR3 is TGCGCCAGCAGCAAATGGGGGCAGGGAAACACCATATATTTT.

This chain connects TRBV27 to TRBJ2-7; D gene unclear. CDR1 and CDR2 from the germline V gene are MNHEY and SMNVEV (reference sequence). V shed 8 bases and J shed 6 bases, with 14 bases lying between them. The CDR3 sequence is 12 residues long. In DNA form, the CDR3 reads TGTGCCAGCTACGGTACCACTGCCGAGCAGTACTTC. Encoded protein: CASYGTTAEQYF.

The chain uses TRBV7-9 and TRBJ2-5, with D hard to call. This CDR3 has 13 residues. The germline V gene has CDR1 SEHNR and CDR2 FQNEAQ (reference sequence). V shed 5 bases and J shed 11 bases, with 18 bases lying between them. The CDR3 DNA reads as TGTGCCAGCAGCACCTCGGTTTCGGAGTTTCAGTACTTC. This codes for CASSTSVSEFQYF.

The chain has TRBV4-2 and TRBJ1-6, with D unresolved. The germline CDR1 and CDR2 sequences are LGHNA and YNFKEQ. The CDR3 is made up of 13 amino acids. Between the trimmed V and J ends, which lost 4 bases and 11 bases, there was a span of 12 bases. As DNA, the CDR3 is TGTGCCAGCAGCCGTTCCGATCGGGCACCCCTCCACTTT. It specifies CASSRSDRAPLHF.

This clone is a singleton in its sample. The chain carries TRBV2 and TRBJ2-3; tentative D call: TRBD1 (6 bases). Germline CDR1 SNHLY, CDR2 FYNNEI. This CDR3 spans 13 amino acids. V was trimmed by 6 bases and J by 4 bases, leaving 11 bases between them. This CDR3 reads CASRPSGADTQYF. CDR3 nucleotides: TGTGCCAGCAGACCTTCAGGGGCAGATACGCAGTATTTT.

V and J are TRBV18 and TRBJ1-6; D is perhaps TRBD1 (6 bases). The germline V gene has CDR1 KGHSH and CDR2 LQKENI. Trimming removed 3 bases at V and 8 bases at J, with 11 bases between. This CDR3 region has 14 residues. The CDR3 region is CASSPWDKDSPLHF. DNA for the CDR3: TGTGCCAGCTCACCCTGGGACAAGGATTCACCCCTCCACTTT.

The chain carries TRBV6-2 or TRBV6-3 and TRBJ1-6; TRBD1 matches at 9 bases. Germline V lookup: CDR1 MNHEY, CDR2 SVGEGT. Trimming took 1 base from V and 8 from J; bases not matched to a gene: 3. CDR3 length: 15 residues. As DNA, the CDR3 is TGTGCCAGCAGTTACTTAGACAGGGGGGATTCACCCCTCCACTTT. Its protein is CASSYLDRGDSPLHF.

The rearrangement links TRBV7-4 to TRBJ2-7, with a tentative D call TRBD2 (6 bases). Germline assignment: CDR1 SGHVT and CDR2 SQSDAQ. V shed 3 bases and J shed 3 bases, with 9 bases lying between them. This CDR3 is 13 amino acids long. CDR3: CASSLRDCYEQYF. In nucleotides, the CDR3 is TGTGCCAGCAGCTTGAGGGACTGCTACGAGCAGTACTTC. The full variable domain, rest sourced from reference TRBV7-4 and TRBJ2-7, is GAGVSQSPRYKVAKRGRDVALRCDSISGHVTLYWYRQTLGQGSEVLTYSQSDAQRDKSGRPSGRFSAERPERSVSTLKIQRTEQGDSAVYLCASSLRDCYEQYFGPGTRLTVT.

This clone was picked up one time. The chain is built from TRBV9 and TRBJ2-1, with 11 nucleotides matching TRBD2. Unmatched junction bases numbered 2, after V lost 3 bases and J lost 3 bases. This CDR3 comprises 15 residues. The germline V gene encodes CDR1 SGDLS and CDR2 YYNGEE. The CDR3 loop reads CASSGTSGGYNEQFF. DNA of the CDR3: TGTGCCAGCAGCGGAACTAGCGGGGGCTACAATGAGCAGTTCTTC.

This sequence joins TRBV27 and TRBJ2-1, with 9 bases aligning to TRBD1. The CDR3 runs to 16 residues. V was clipped by 0 bases and J by 0 bases; unmatched bases: 0. The germline CDR1 and CDR2 sequences are MNHEY and SMNVEV (reference sequence). CDR3 nucleotides: TGTGCCAGCAGTTTATCGACAGGGGGCTCCTACAATGAGCAGTTCTTC. This gives the protein CASSLSTGGSYNEQFF.

The V gene is TRBV7-9, the J gene TRBJ2-1; D gene uncertain. Trimming removed 1 base at V and 9 bases at J, with 7 bases between. This CDR3 spans 12 amino acids. CDR1 is SEHNR and CDR2 is FQNEAQ in the germline V gene (reference sequence). This CDR3 is CASSLDRIEQFF. CDR3 DNA sequence: TGTGCCAGCAGCTTAGATCGTATTGAGCAGTTCTTC.

The chain has TRBV2 and TRBJ2-3, with 8 bases lining up with TRBD1. Germline trimming cut 7 bases from V and 4 bases from J; bases unmatched to any gene: 16. Germline assignment: CDR1 SNHLY and CDR2 FYNNEI. The CDR3 is 17 residues long. CDR3 nucleotide sequence: TGTGCCAGCATCCAAGTAGGCTTCGGACAGGGTTCAGATACGCAGTATTTT. This translates into CASIQVGFGQGSDTQYF.

This chain's CDR3 is CASSRTGSTREQYF. The CDR3 DNA sequence: TGTGCCAGTAGCCGGACAGGGAGTACCCGCGAGCAGTACTTC. The rearrangement uses TRBV19 and TRBJ2-7; TRBD1 matches at 8 bases. J lost 6 bases, V lost 6 bases, and 10 bases had no gene match. Germline CDR1 is LNHDA and CDR2 is SQIVND (reference sequence). The CDR3 covers 14 residues.

V is TRBV15 and J is TRBJ1-6; D remains unclear. The V gene's germline CDR1 is LNHNV and CDR2 YYDKDF (reference sequence). This CDR3 comprises 13 residues. V shed 4 bases and J shed 7 bases, with 8 bases lying between them. CDR3 sequence (DNA): TGTGCCACCAGCACTTACTCCAATTCACCCCTCCACTTT. Translated: CATSTYSNSPLHF.

The CDR3 sequence: CASRQTRLTYEQYV. In nucleotides, the CDR3 is TGTGCCAGCAGGCAGACTAGGCTCACCTACGAGCAGTACGTC. The J gene is TRBJ2-7, the V gene TRBV27; TRBD2 might be the D (6 bases). The germline CDR1 and CDR2 sequences are MNHEY and SMNVEV (reference sequence). Trimming pared 6 bases from V and 2 bases from J, leaving 14 bases between. This CDR3 contains 14 residues.

The chain combines TRBV7-9 with TRBJ2-2; 8 bases align to TRBD1. The germline V gene has CDR1 SEHNR and CDR2 FQNEAQ (reference sequence). With V trimmed by 10 bases and J by 1 base, 11 bases remained unmatched. The CDR3 has 16 amino acids. The CDR3 is CATLRSGGENTGELFF. The CDR3 DNA sequence: TGTGCCACTCTCAGGTCAGGGGGCGAGAACACCGGGGAGCTGTTTTTT.

This chain connects TRBV18 to TRBJ1-3, with TRBD1 matching over 8 bases. After removal of 3 bases from V and 2 bases from J, the junction contained 9 bases not matched to a gene. The CDR3 is made up of 17 amino acids. In germline, CDR1 is KGHSH, CDR2 LQKENI. This chain's CDR3 is CASSPQALQGAGNTIYF. The CDR3 coding sequence is TGTGCCAGCTCACCTCAAGCCCTACAGGGGGCTGGAAACACCATATATTTT.

The count of this clone is one. V gene TRBV11-2 combines with J gene TRBJ1-1; weak D call: TRBD1 (5 bases). Germline CDR1 is SGHAT and CDR2 is FQNNGV. The V and J ends lost 1 base and 1 base respectively, with 10 bases between them. There are 15 residues in the CDR3. The CDR3 nucleotides are TGTGCCAGCAGCTTAGGTCAGGGTGCGAACACTGAAGCTTTCTTT. Amino acid sequence: CASSLGQGANTEAFF. Complete variable domain (other parts from reference TRBV11-2 and TRBJ1-1): EAGVAQSPRYKIIEKRQSVAFWCNPISGHATLYWYQQILGQGPKLLIQFQNNGVVDDSQLPKDRFSAERLKGVDSTLKIQPAKLEDSAVYLCASSLGQGANTEAFFGQGTRLTVV.

The chain couples TRBV6-5 to TRBJ2-1; 15 bases are shared with TRBD2. The germline CDR1 and CDR2 sequences are MNHEY and SVGAGI. The CDR3 has 16 amino acids. With V trimmed by 2 bases and J by 9 bases, 5 bases remained unmatched. CDR3 coding DNA: TGTGCCAGCAGTTACCTAGGACTAGCGGGGGGGCGTGAGCAGTTCTTC. It specifies CASSYLGLAGGREQFF.

The chain carries TRBV6-5 and TRBJ1-5; D not certain. The CDR3 has 15 residues. V gave up 6 bases and J gave up 4 bases, with 16 bases separating them. Germline values: CDR1 MNHEY, CDR2 SVGAGI. DNA for the CDR3: TGTGCCAGCAGCCTAGTGCGGGGTTCGAATCAGCCCCAGCATTTT. Protein: CASSLVRGSNQPQHF.

In its sample, this clone was seen once. The J gene is TRBJ2-1, the V gene TRBV7-8, with 9 bases identical to TRBD1. Germline assignment: CDR1 SGHVS and CDR2 FQNEAQ. After removal of 3 bases from V and 5 bases from J, the junction contained 8 bases not matched to a gene. The CDR3 runs to 16 residues. In DNA form, the CDR3 reads TGTGCCAGCAGCTTCATGGGACAGGGAATACACAATGAGCAGTTCTTC. It is translated as CASSFMGQGIHNEQFF.

The gene calls are TRBV5-1 and TRBJ2-7; D perhaps matches TRBD2 (7 bases). The germline V and J ends were trimmed by 4 bases and 0 bases, with 14 bases remaining between them. Germline-derived CDR1 and CDR2 are SGHRS and YFSETQ. This CDR3 is built from 15 residues. The CDR3 reads CASSPGGGSSYEQYF. In DNA form, the CDR3 reads TGCGCCAGCAGCCCGGGGGGCGGGAGCTCCTACGAGCAGTACTTC.

V usage is TRBV12-3 or TRBV12-4 and J usage is TRBJ2-3, with TRBD1 matching 7 bases. V lost 5 bases to trimming and J lost 3 bases; unmatched junction nucleotides: 2. The CDR3 length is 13 residues. CDR3 nucleotide sequence: TGTGCCAGCAGTCCACAGGGGACAGATACGCAGTATTTT. It yields the protein CASSPQGTDTQYF.